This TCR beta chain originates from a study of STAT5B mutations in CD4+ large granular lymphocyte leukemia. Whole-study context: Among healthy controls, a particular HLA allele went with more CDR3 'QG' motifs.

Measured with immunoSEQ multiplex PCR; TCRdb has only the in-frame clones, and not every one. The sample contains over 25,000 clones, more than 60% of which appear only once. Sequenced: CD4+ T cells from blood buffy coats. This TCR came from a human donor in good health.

This chain's CDR3 is CAIRTVHTGELFF. The CDR3 DNA follows: TGTGCCATCAGGACAGTCCACACCGGGGAGCTGTTTTTT. The rearrangement uses TRBV10-3 and TRBJ2-2; possibly TRBD1 for D (5 bases). The CDR3 spans 13 residues. Trimming cost V 6 bases and J 3 bases, with 8 bases left between them. Per germline, CDR1 ENHRY and CDR2 SYGVKD.